Listed here are 22 T cell receptor beta chains from one sample, sequenced in a study of blood T cell repertoires in COVID-19. Repertoires were generated with immunoSEQ multiplex PCR, while TCRdb's copy carries only in-frame clones and drops some. The sample lists 180,000 or so clones, 70% to 80% occurring once. The sequenced sample was PBMCs or T cells enriched from blood (not recorded which). These receptors originate from a man aged 55 to 70 who had been exposed to COVID-19.

This chain connects TRBV19 to TRBJ1-1; 8 bases line up with TRBD1. With 3 bases clipped from V and 0 bases from J, the junction kept 9 bases outside the gene matches. Germline CDR1 LNHDA, CDR2 SQIVND (reference sequence). The CDR3 runs 17 residues. The CDR3 DNA reads as TGTGCCAGTAGTATCTCCGGGACAGGACTTTTGAACACTGAAGCTTTCTTT. Amino acids: CASSISGTGLLNTEAFF.

The V gene is TRBV9, the J gene TRBJ2-3; no clear D gene. Trimming removed 1 base at V and 6 bases at J, with 12 bases between. The germline V gene has CDR1 SGDLS and CDR2 YYNGEE. The CDR3 totals 14 residues. CDR3 loop: CASSVSQKPDTQYF. The CDR3 nucleotides are TGTGCCAGCAGCGTATCGCAGAAACCCGATACGCAGTATTTT.

The chain couples TRBV6-2 or TRBV6-3 to TRBJ1-3; tentatively, D is TRBD1 (5 bases). The germline V gene has CDR1 MNHEY and CDR2 SVGEGT. Trimming shortened V by 6 bases and J by 2 bases, and 11 bases separated the two germline ends. The CDR3 sequence is 14 residues long. This CDR3 reads CASSPWGAGNTIYF. The CDR3, as DNA: TGTGCCAGCAGCCCTTGGGGGGCTGGAAACACCATATATTTT.

V is TRBV3-1 (or the pseudogene TRBV3-2) and J is TRBJ2-1, with TRBD2 identical over 7 bases. V shed 0 bases, J shed 6 bases, and the junction held 11 bases outside the gene matches. The CDR3 has 17 amino acids. Looked up from germline, CDR1 is LGHDT and CDR2 is YNNKEL (reference sequence). The CDR3 protein is CASSQDMWTRASNEQFF. CDR3 nucleotide sequence: TGTGCCAGCAGCCAAGATATGTGGACTAGGGCCTCCAATGAGCAGTTCTTC.

This clone has just one count. V is TRBV27 and J is TRBJ2-7, with D perhaps TRBD2 (5 bases). The CDR3 is made up of 11 amino acids. Germline V gene lookup returns CDR1 MNHEY and CDR2 SMNVEV (reference sequence). V lost 11 bases, J lost 4 bases, and 12 bases lay in between. The CDR3 loop reads CAAGQMYEQYF. The CDR3 nucleotides read TGTGCCGCGGGCCAGATGTACGAGCAGTACTTC.

V usage is TRBV2 and J usage is TRBJ2-7; weak D call: TRBD2 (6 bases). Trimming removed 4 bases at V and 3 bases at J, with 13 bases between. Germline CDR1 SNHLY, CDR2 FYNNEI. The CDR3 runs to 14 residues. Here the CDR3 reads CASSVRRGDYEQYF. CDR3 in DNA: TGTGCCAGCAGTGTTCGGCGGGGCGACTACGAGCAGTACTTC.

The chain couples TRBV7-2 to TRBJ2-7; TRBD1 agrees at 10 bases. Germline V gives CDR1 SGHTA, CDR2 FQGNSA. The V segment lost 2 bases and the J segment 8 bases; nucleotides outside the gene matches: 9. CDR3 size: 15 residues. The CDR3 reads CASSLKGQGPGQQYF. The CDR3, as DNA: TGTGCCAGCAGCTTAAAGGGACAGGGGCCGGGACAGCAGTACTTC. Complete variable domain (other parts from reference TRBV7-2 and TRBJ2-7): GAGVSQSPSNKVTEKGKDVELRCDPISGHTALYWYRQSLGQGLEFLIYFQGNSAPDKSGLPSDRFSAERTGGSVSTLTIQRTQQEDSAVYLCASSLKGQGPGQQYFGPGTRLTVT.

CDR3 sequence: CASSILPAPGQGNIQYF. CDR3 DNA: TGTGCCAGTAGTATCCTCCCCGCCCCGGGACAGGGAAACATTCAGTACTTC. The V and J genes are TRBV19 and TRBJ2-4; 9 bases align to TRBD1. Germline lookup yields CDR1 LNHDA and CDR2 SQIVND (reference sequence). CDR3 length equals 17 residues. V lost 3 bases, J lost 6 bases, and 12 bases stayed unmatched. Variable domain in full (rest from reference TRBV19 and TRBJ2-4): DGGITQSPKYLFRKEGQNVTLSCEQNLNHDAMYWYRQDPGQGLRLIYYSQIVNDFQKGDIAEGYSVSREKKESFPLTVTSAQKNPTAFYLCASSILPAPGQGNIQYFGAGTRLSVL.

This clone was seen a few times. The rearrangement links TRBV2 to TRBJ1-1; no clear D. The V gene's germline CDR1 is SNHLY and CDR2 FYNNEI. This CDR3 region has 15 residues. V was trimmed by 1 base and J by 3 bases, leaving 12 bases between them. The CDR3, as DNA: TGTGCCAGCAGTGAAGGGAGGCCCACCCACACTGAAGCTTTCTTT. Protein product: CASSEGRPTHTEAFF.

This clone was observed a handful of times. The chain carries TRBV24-1 and TRBJ1-2; TRBD1 aligns across 8 bases. The CDR3 loop spans 14 amino acids. Germline loops: CDR1 KGHDR, CDR2 SFDVKD. Trimming at V came to 1 base and at J to 6 bases, leaving 3 bases not matched to a gene. In DNA form, the CDR3 reads TGTGCCACCAGTGATTTCACCAGGGGGCATGGCTACACCTTC. Protein: CATSDFTRGHGYTF.

This rearrangement joins TRBV28 to TRBJ1-5, with D unresolved. V gave up 4 bases and J gave up 8 bases, with 9 bases separating them. This CDR3 contains 12 residues. Germline CDR1 is MDHEN and CDR2 is SYDVKM. The CDR3 spells CASSSSVKPQHF. In DNA form, the CDR3 reads TGTGCCAGCAGTTCCTCCGTAAAGCCCCAGCATTTT.

The chain joins TRBV27 to TRBJ1-5; no reliable D call. Germline CDR1 reads MNHEY; CDR2 reads SMNVEV (reference sequence). The CDR3 totals 14 residues. The V end was cut by 5 bases, the J end by 4 bases, with 12 bases between. The CDR3 DNA sequence: TGTGCCAGCAGTCCACCTGGGCAAAATCAGCCCCAGCATTTT. It codes for CASSPPGQNQPQHF.

This sequence joins TRBV19 and TRBJ1-2, with D perhaps matching TRBD1 (6 bases). V lost 5 bases and J 6 bases, leaving 10 bases between the germline ends. The CDR3 totals 12 residues. Germline values: CDR1 LNHDA, CDR2 SQIVND (reference sequence). CDR3: CASSRDTHGYTF. The CDR3, as DNA: TGTGCCAGTAGTCGGGACACCCATGGCTACACCTTC.

The rearrangement links TRBV9 to TRBJ2-2; 10 bases map to TRBD2. This CDR3 has 16 amino acids. V was clipped by 4 bases and J by 6 bases; unmatched bases: 9. The V gene's germline CDR1 is SGDLS and CDR2 YYNGEE. The DNA of the CDR3 is TGTGCCAGCAGCCCACCCGGGACTAGCGTCCCCGGGGAGCTGTTTTTT. It codes for CASSPPGTSVPGELFF. The full variable domain, completed using reference TRBV9 and TRBJ2-2, is DSGVTQTPKHLITATGQRVTLRCSPRSGDLSVYWYQQSLDQGLQFLIQYYNGEERAKGNILERFSAQQFPDLHSELNLSSLELGDSALYFCASSPPGTSVPGELFFGEGSRLTVL.

The genes are TRBV29-1 and TRBJ1-2; D perhaps matches TRBD1 (5 bases). The CDR3 is 12 amino acids. Trimming shortened V by 4 bases and J by 5 bases, and 11 bases separated the two germline ends. The germline V gene encodes CDR1 SQVTM and CDR2 ANQGSEA. The chain's CDR3 is CSVAVGPYGYTF. The CDR3 nucleotides are TGCAGCGTTGCTGTGGGGCCTTATGGCTACACCTTC.

CDR3 amino acids: CASAFGQGNGETQYF. The CDR3 region has the DNA TGTGCTAGTGCCTTTGGACAGGGGAATGGCGAGACCCAGTACTTC. The chain couples TRBV12-5 to TRBJ2-5; 9 nucleotides align to TRBD1. The ends lost 7 bases at V and 5 bases at J; junction bases unmatched: 11. The CDR3 runs 15 residues. The V gene's germline CDR1 is LGHNT and CDR2 FRNRAP.

Only a few counts were recorded for this clone. The V and J genes are TRBV7-2 and TRBJ2-5, with D unclear. Germline assignment: CDR1 SGHTA and CDR2 FQGNSA. V gave up 0 bases and J gave up 5 bases, with 7 bases separating them. This CDR3 contains 13 residues. The CDR3 loop reads CASSLAIRETQYF. The CDR3, as DNA: TGTGCCAGCAGCTTAGCCATCCGGGAGACCCAGTACTTC.

This chain links TRBV11-2 with TRBJ2-7, with 7 bases aligning to TRBD2. There are 15 residues in the CDR3. Germline CDR1 SGHAT, CDR2 FQNNGV. V shed 1 base and J 2 bases; nucleotides not matched to a gene: 5. CDR3 residues: CASSLGSGVPYEQYF. CDR3 DNA sequence: TGTGCCAGCAGCTTAGGAAGCGGGGTCCCCTACGAGCAGTACTTC.

The chain has TRBV11-3 and TRBJ1-2, with a possible D match to TRBD1 (6 bases). The CDR3 is 14 residues long. Germline loops: CDR1 SGHNT, CDR2 YENEEA. V gave up 5 bases and J gave up 4 bases, with 14 bases separating them. CDR3 sequence reads: CASSPKTGPYGYTF. CDR3 sequence (DNA): TGTGCCAGCAGCCCCAAGACAGGCCCCTATGGCTACACCTTC.

To note about this clone: The identical CDR3 is also encoded by other nucleotide sequences in the sample. The chain uses TRBV9 and TRBJ2-7; 9 nucleotides align to TRBD1. CDR3 size: 14 residues. Losses at the gene ends were 5 bases for V and 0 bases for J; bases not matched to a gene: 3. Germline V lookup: CDR1 SGDLS, CDR2 YYNGEE. CDR3 in DNA: TGTGCCAGCAGTTGGACAGGGGACTCCTACGAGCAGTACTTC. Protein product: CASSWTGDSYEQYF. The entire variable domain, with the rest obtained from reference TRBV9 and TRBJ2-7, is as follows: DSGVTQTPKHLITATGQRVTLRCSPRSGDLSVYWYQQSLDQGLQFLIQYYNGEERAKGNILERFSAQQFPDLHSELNLSSLELGDSALYFCASSWTGDSYEQYFGPGTRLTVT.

This chain uses TRBV11-3 with TRBJ2-7; a possible D gene is TRBD1 (6 bases). V was trimmed by 1 base and J by 3 bases, leaving 13 bases between them. This CDR3 has 15 amino acids. In germline, CDR1 is SGHNT, CDR2 YENEEA. Written as DNA, the CDR3 is TGTGCCAGCAGCTTAGGGACAGTCAATTTCTACGAGCAGTACTTC. It yields the protein CASSLGTVNFYEQYF.

This chain uses TRBV19 with TRBJ1-1, with TRBD1 matching over 9 bases. After removal of 10 bases from V and 4 bases from J, the junction contained 13 bases not matched to a gene. The CDR3 spans 15 residues. Germline loops: CDR1 LNHDA, CDR2 SQIVND (reference sequence). The CDR3 region is CATRPLQGAGTEAFF. For the CDR3, the DNA is TGTGCCACTAGACCCTTACAGGGGGCGGGCACTGAAGCTTTCTTT. The whole variable domain, filled in from reference TRBV19 and TRBJ1-1, reads DGGITQSPKYLFRKEGQNVTLSCEQNLNHDAMYWYRQDPGQGLRLIYYSQIVNDFQKGDIAEGYSVSREKKESFPLTVTSAQKNPTAFYLCATRPLQGAGTEAFFGQGTRLTVV.